The rows below give T cell receptor beta chains drawn from one sample of a study of graft-versus-host responses after intestinal transplantation. This table comes from immunoSEQ multiplex PCR, and its TCRdb copy is limited to in-frame clones, with some not included. The sample holds 100,000 to 130,000 clones, 87% seen once. The antigens of these receptors remain unknown. The sample consisted of unstimulated CD4+ T cells sorted from spleen or lymph node cells, taken before transplant. The origin of the receptors is a human donor who was the organ donor for an intestinal transplant. CDR3s leave out the opening cysteine and the closing phenylalanine or tryptophan. Fields, in order: V gene, J gene, CDR3 protein.

V gene: TRBV19; J gene: TRBJ1-3; CDR3 protein: ATSGQSSGNTIY
V gene: TRBV4-1; J gene: TRBJ1-1; CDR3 protein: ASSQLEQGTYTEAF
V gene: TRBV6-5; J gene: TRBJ1-1; CDR3 protein: ASRRDRPNTEAF
V gene: TRBV7-8; J gene: TRBJ1-4; CDR3 protein: ASSYPRGQGGEKLF
V gene: TRBV6-1; J gene: TRBJ1-5; CDR3 protein: ASSGTVSGPQH
V gene: TRBV5-1; J gene: TRBJ1-6; CDR3 protein: ASSLGQPSSPLH
V gene: TRBV4-1; J gene: TRBJ2-5; CDR3 protein: ASSQGGLAQETQY
V gene: TRBV6-5; J gene: TRBJ1-1; CDR3 protein: ASSARANTEAF
V gene: TRBV10-3; J gene: TRBJ2-2; CDR3 protein: AISESLGGSTGELF
V gene: TRBV18; J gene: TRBJ1-2; CDR3 protein: ASSPREGRYGYT
V gene: TRBV4-1; J gene: TRBJ2-4; CDR3 protein: ASSLGRFDGVAKNIQY
V gene: TRBV10-3; J gene: TRBJ2-7; CDR3 protein: AISEWQSSYEQY
V gene: TRBV18; J gene: TRBJ2-1; CDR3 protein: ASSPGLAGVRRHNEQF
V gene: TRBV4-1; J gene: TRBJ2-1; CDR3 protein: ASSQTAGSYNEQF
V gene: TRBV6-1; J gene: TRBJ2-7; CDR3 protein: ASSGKKAGVAYEQY
V gene: TRBV10-3; J gene: TRBJ1-2; CDR3 protein: AISESEGGYGYT
V gene: TRBV6-7; J gene: TRBJ2-2; CDR3 protein: ASRTSGVTGELF
V gene: TRBV4-2; J gene: TRBJ1-1; CDR3 protein: ASSLPTGGTGEAF
V gene: TRBV6-5; J gene: TRBJ2-2; CDR3 protein: ASSSRTGELF
V gene: TRBV7-9; J gene: TRBJ2-5; CDR3 protein: ASSGGFRETQY
V gene: TRBV29-1; J gene: TRBJ1-1; CDR3 protein: SASAQALNTEAF
V gene: TRBV11-2; J gene: TRBJ1-4; CDR3 protein: ASSLVGTVGKLF
V gene: TRBV15; J gene: TRBJ2-2; CDR3 protein: ATSARRLAGVGRNTGELF
V gene: TRBV10-1; J gene: TRBJ2-2; CDR3 protein: ASSGQSGAGELF
V gene: TRBV7-3; J gene: TRBJ2-4; CDR3 protein: ASSLLQGGIQY
V gene: TRBV15; J gene: TRBJ2-2; CDR3 protein: ATSRVTRPSGELF
V gene: TRBV4-2; J gene: TRBJ2-1; CDR3 protein: ASSQDRAPRGEQF
V gene: TRBV6-6; J gene: TRBJ1-5; CDR3 protein: ASKNRGSPDQPQH
V gene: TRBV5-1; J gene: TRBJ1-1; CDR3 protein: ASSVGQERPKNTEAF
V gene: TRBV18; J gene: TRBJ2-7; CDR3 protein: ASSSTRHGAGGEQY
V gene: TRBV7-9; J gene: TRBJ2-2; CDR3 protein: ASSPGGRNTGELF
V gene: TRBV30; J gene: TRBJ2-1; CDR3 protein: AAGREIRNEQF
V gene: TRBV4-1; J gene: TRBJ2-7; CDR3 protein: ASSPGWGRSTYEQY
V gene: TRBV21-1; J gene: TRBJ2-3; CDR3 protein: ASSKVEQQTTDTQY
V gene: TRBV6-6; J gene: TRBJ2-6; CDR3 protein: ASSPRLGLANVLT
V gene: TRBV9; J gene: TRBJ2-3; CDR3 protein: ASSVQARLDTDTQY
V gene: TRBV5-1; J gene: TRBJ2-7; CDR3 protein: ASSLDSPPYEQY
V gene: TRBV5-1; J gene: TRBJ2-7; CDR3 protein: ASSTGQIYEQY
V gene: TRBV5-1; J gene: TRBJ1-1; CDR3 protein: ASSLDGQGNTEAF
V gene: TRBV5-1; J gene: TRBJ2-7; CDR3 protein: ASSGGTGDYEQY
V gene: TRBV6-5; J gene: TRBJ1-1; CDR3 protein: ASSDRVVTEAF
V gene: TRBV7-7; J gene: TRBJ2-5; CDR3 protein: ASSSNRGRETQY
V gene: TRBV7-8; J gene: TRBJ2-2; CDR3 protein: ASSLAELSNTGELF
V gene: TRBV27; J gene: TRBJ1-2; CDR3 protein: ASSRGTGWGYT
V gene: TRBV6-5; J gene: TRBJ1-1; CDR3 protein: ASSYDSDTEAF
V gene: TRBV5-1; J gene: TRBJ2-3; CDR3 protein: ASSGQGGGLDTQY
V gene: TRBV5-4; J gene: TRBJ2-3; CDR3 protein: ASSLSSGQDTQY